This T cell receptor (beta chain) was sequenced during a study of OX40 agonist ivuxolimab in advanced cancers. About the research overall: Prior therapy, whether anti-PD-1, anti-PD-L1 or anti-CTLA-4, was allowed, and less than 45% had some.

Libraries were prepared by immunoSEQ multiplex PCR; TCRdb keeps only in-frame clonotypes and omits some of them. In the table there are around 53,000 clones, roughly 88% of which are singletons. CDR1 and CDR2 from the germline V gene are LNHDA and SQIVND (reference sequence). Losses at the gene ends were 6 bases for V and 0 bases for J; bases not matched to a gene: 1. This CDR3 is built from 13 residues. This clonotype was sampled from an adult with an advanced solid tumor such as melanoma, head and neck, liver or kidney cancer. The chain has TRBV19 and TRBJ1-2; 7 positions match TRBD1. Specimen: CD4+ or CD8+ T cells sorted from blood, collected in a trial of the OX40 agonist ivuxolimab. The CDR3 protein is CASRDRANYGYTF. The CDR3 DNA reads as TGTGCCAGTAGAGACAGGGCTAACTATGGCTACACCTTC.